Below, 25 T cell receptor beta chains from the same sample are listed, as sequenced in a study of blood T cell repertoires in COVID-19. Method: immunoSEQ multiplex PCR; TCRdb's copy keeps in-frame clones and lacks some. The sample carries tens of thousands of clones, almost 85% recorded once. The sample consisted of peripheral blood. These receptors all come from a man aged 50 to 60 with acute or convalescent COVID-19.

V is TRBV5-1 and J is TRBJ2-7, with D unclear. Germline V gives CDR1 SGHRS, CDR2 YFSETQ. This CDR3 comprises 14 residues. Trimming left V 4 bases short and J 2 bases short, with 13 bases between. CDR3: CASSAYSSPYEQYF. The DNA for the CDR3 is TGCGCCAGCAGCGCTTACAGCAGCCCCTACGAGCAGTACTTC.

This chain uses TRBV29-1 with TRBJ1-1, with D possibly TRBD1 on 5 matching bases. Looked up from germline, CDR1 is SQVTM and CDR2 is ANQGSEA. The CDR3 totals 12 residues. V dropped 4 bases and J dropped 5 bases, with 11 bases sitting between them. CDR3 nucleotide sequence: TGCAGCGTTGTTCAGGGCTGGACTGAAGCTTTCTTT. This encodes CSVVQGWTEAFF.

The rearrangement uses TRBV4-3 and TRBJ2-4, with 7 bases aligning to TRBD2. There are 15 residues in the CDR3. J gave up 8 bases and V 0 bases, and 7 bases lay outside the gene matches. In germline, CDR1 is LGHNA, CDR2 YSLEER. CDR3 residues: CASSQDGEGWDIQYF. The DNA of the CDR3 is TGCGCCAGCAGCCAAGATGGGGAGGGCTGGGACATTCAGTACTTC.

The rearrangement uses TRBV5-4 and TRBJ1-4; D perhaps matches TRBD1 (5 bases). CDR1 and CDR2 from the germline V gene are SGHNT and YYREEE (reference sequence). This CDR3 has 14 residues. V gave up 5 bases and J gave up 5 bases, with 13 bases separating them. CDR3 nucleotides: TGTGCCAGCAGTTTCGACAGTTCAAATGAAAAACTGTTTTTT. It codes for CASSFDSSNEKLFF.

J is TRBJ2-4 and V is TRBV7-9, with 7 bases lining up with TRBD1. Germline V gene data show CDR1 as SEHNR and CDR2 as FQNEAQ (reference sequence). The CDR3 totals 17 residues. Trimming took 4 bases from V and 1 from J; bases not matched to a gene: 10. The CDR3 region has the DNA TGTGCCAGCAGCTCCAGACAGGGAATCGGCGCCAAAAACATTCAGTACTTC. Its protein product is CASSSRQGIGAKNIQYF. The variable domain in full, completed from reference TRBV7-9 and TRBJ2-4, reads DTGVSQNPRHKITKRGQNVTFRCDPISEHNRLYWYRQTLGQGPEFLTYFQNEAQLEKSRLLSDRFSAERPKGSFSTLEIQRTEQGDSAMYLCASSSRQGIGAKNIQYFGAGTRLSVL.

The chain joins TRBV27 to TRBJ2-7; no definite D call. The V and J ends lost 5 bases and 1 base respectively, with 3 bases between them. The CDR3 runs 11 residues. CDR1 MNHEY and CDR2 SMNVEV come from the germline V gene (reference sequence). The CDR3 DNA is TGTGCCAGCAGTCCGTCCTACGAGCAGTACTTC. Translation gives CASSPSYEQYF.

This chain links TRBV5-1 with TRBJ2-2, with TRBD1 matching 7 bases. V was pared by 3 bases and J by 5 bases, with 10 bases of the junction left unmatched. Per the germline V gene, CDR1 is SGHRS and CDR2 is YFSETQ. This CDR3 spans 16 amino acids. The CDR3 nucleotides are TGCGCCAGCAGCTCAACGACAGGGCGAGGGACCGGGGAGCTGTTTTTT. Translated, it gives CASSSTTGRGTGELFF.

The chain combines TRBV29-1 with TRBJ1-5; TRBD1 might be the D (5 bases). V was clipped by 4 bases and J by 0 bases, with 13 bases between them. Germline V gives CDR1 SQVTM, CDR2 ANQGSEA. CDR3 length: 15 amino acids. This CDR3 reads CSVGGSKNSNQPQHF. The CDR3 nucleotides read TGCAGCGTTGGGGGCAGTAAAAATAGCAATCAGCCCCAGCATTTT. Full variable domain (outside the CDR3, taken from reference TRBV29-1 and TRBJ1-5): SAVISQKPSRDICQRGTSLTIQCQVDSQVTMMFWYRQQPGQSLTLIATANQGSEATYESGFVIDKFPISRPNLTFSTLTVSNMSPEDSSIYLCSVGGSKNSNQPQHFGDGTRLSIL.

The chain is built from TRBV18 and TRBJ2-6; D gene uncertain. In germline, CDR1 is KGHSH, CDR2 LQKENI. This CDR3 is 15 amino acids long. With 2 bases removed from V and 1 base from J, the gap between germline ends came to 6 bases. The CDR3 here is CASSPGQSGANVLTF. CDR3 nucleotides: TGTGCCAGCTCACCAGGGCAGTCTGGGGCCAACGTCCTGACTTTC.

This clone has a single count. The J gene is TRBJ1-1, the V gene TRBV19; possible D gene TRBD1, 6 bases. The CDR3 spans 14 residues. V lost 3 bases to trimming and J lost 1 base, with 9 bases between them. Germline lookup yields CDR1 LNHDA and CDR2 SQIVND (reference sequence). The CDR3 DNA follows: TGTGCCAGTAGTATTGGGACAAAGAACACTGAAGCTTTCTTT. Protein: CASSIGTKNTEAFF.

This chain uses TRBV25-1 with TRBJ1-1, with 7 bases aligning to TRBD1. There are 16 residues in the CDR3. CDR1 is MGHDK and CDR2 is SYGVNS in the germline V gene. The junction had 8 bases not matched to a gene; V was cut back by 4 bases and J by 0 bases. As DNA, the CDR3 is TGTGCCAGCAGTGCCCCGGGACAGCTAATGAACACTGAAGCTTTCTTT. This translates into CASSAPGQLMNTEAFF. Looking up the rest from reference TRBV25-1 and TRBJ1-1 gives the full variable domain: EADIYQTPRYLVIGTGKKITLECSQTMGHDKMYWYQQDPGMELHLIHYSYGVNSTEKGDLSSESTVSRIRTEHFPLTLESARPSHTSQYLCASSAPGQLMNTEAFFGQGTRLTVV.

The chain carries TRBV18 and TRBJ1-1; 7 nucleotides align to TRBD1. The V segment lost 3 bases and the J segment 1 base; nucleotides outside the gene matches: 5. The CDR3 sequence is 15 residues long. Looked up from germline, CDR1 is KGHSH and CDR2 is LQKENI. CDR3 nucleotides: TGTGCCAGCTCACCCTCAGGGACAGCGAACACTGAAGCTTTCTTT. This translates into CASSPSGTANTEAFF.

This chain joins TRBV7-6 and TRBJ1-4; D perhaps matches TRBD1 (5 bases). CDR1 SGHVS and CDR2 FNYEAQ come from the germline V gene. Trimming shortened V by 0 bases and J by 11 bases, and 16 bases separated the two germline ends. The CDR3 runs to 15 residues. In nucleotides, the CDR3 is TGTGCCAGCAGCTTAGCACGGGAGGGCCGGGGGAAACTGTTTTTT. Its translation is CASSLAREGRGKLFF.

V usage is TRBV6-5 and J usage is TRBJ1-1; possibly TRBD1 for D (6 bases). CDR3 size: 14 residues. Germline V lookup: CDR1 MNHEY, CDR2 SVGAGI. The V gene lost 5 bases and the J gene lost 1 base, with 11 bases spanning the gap. The CDR3 nucleotides are TGTGCCAGCAGTCGGCCAGGGGAGAACACTGAAGCTTTCTTT. Amino acid sequence: CASSRPGENTEAFF.

The J gene is TRBJ1-5, the V gene TRBV6-2 or TRBV6-3; unclear D gene. Trimming removed 6 bases from V and 6 bases from J, with 15 bases in between. Germline V CDR1 and CDR2: MNHEY, SVGEGT. The CDR3 is 14 residues long. The CDR3 DNA sequence: TGTGCCAGCAGCTTCGACGCCGGCGGTCAGCCCCAGCATTTT. Residues: CASSFDAGGQPQHF.

The chain employs TRBV12-5 and TRBJ2-3; 7 nucleotides line up with TRBD1. Per germline, CDR1 LGHNT and CDR2 FRNRAP. Trimming at V came to 6 bases and at J to 5 bases, leaving 14 bases not matched to a gene. This CDR3 contains 16 residues. Here the CDR3 DNA reads TGTGCTAGTGGCCAGACGCTGACAGGGAGCGGAGATACGCAGTATTTT. Its translation is CASGQTLTGSGDTQYF.

This chain uses TRBV7-9 with TRBJ1-2; D call uncertain. V lost 1 base, J lost 8 bases, and 17 bases lay in between. CDR1 and CDR2 (germline): SEHNR, FQNEAQ (reference sequence). This CDR3 region has 15 residues. This CDR3 reads CASSLGEVPIWGYTF. The CDR3 region has the DNA TGTGCCAGCAGCTTAGGAGAAGTACCCATCTGGGGCTACACCTTC. The whole variable domain, remainder taken from reference TRBV7-9 and TRBJ1-2, is DTGVSQNPRHKITKRGQNVTFRCDPISEHNRLYWYRQTLGQGPEFLTYFQNEAQLEKSRLLSDRFSAERPKGSFSTLEIQRTEQGDSAMYLCASSLGEVPIWGYTFGSGTRLTVV.

The V and J genes are TRBV5-4 and TRBJ2-7; D not resolved. Germline V gene lookup returns CDR1 SGHNT and CDR2 YYREEE (reference sequence). The CDR3 extends over 14 amino acids. The ends were cut back, 0 bases at V and 4 bases at J, with 11 bases in the middle. Written as DNA, the CDR3 is TGTGCCAGCAGCTTGGAAGGCGGAATTTACGAGCAGTACTTC. Translating it yields CASSLEGGIYEQYF.

This chain connects TRBV19 to TRBJ1-6; 9 bases match TRBD1. The CDR3 sequence is 17 residues long. Trimming removed 0 bases from V and 7 bases from J; junction bases left unmatched: 7. CDR1 is LNHDA and CDR2 is SQIVND in the germline V gene (reference sequence). CDR3 sequence (DNA): TGTGCCAGTAGTATAGATCGCCGACAGGGGGAAAATTCACCCCTCCACTTT. Amino acids: CASSIDRRQGENSPLHF.

This clone was seen a single time. This chain connects TRBV15 to TRBJ1-1; 7 nucleotides agree with TRBD1. Per germline, CDR1 LNHNV and CDR2 YYDKDF (reference sequence). The CDR3 is 13 amino acids. The junction had 3 bases not matched to a gene; V was cut back by 8 bases and J by 0 bases. The CDR3 region has the DNA TGTGCCACCGCGGGACAGATGAACACTGAAGCTTTCTTT. This encodes CATAGQMNTEAFF.

This clone was seen once. The rearrangement uses TRBV7-2 and TRBJ1-1; 8 nucleotides agree with TRBD1. Germline trimming cut 5 bases from V and 5 bases from J; bases unmatched to any gene: 10. CDR3 length: 15 residues. CDR1 SGHTA and CDR2 FQGNSA come from the germline V gene. The CDR3 spells CASSPGGYRGTEAFF. CDR3 coding DNA: TGTGCCAGCAGCCCAGGAGGGTACAGGGGGACTGAAGCTTTCTTT. Combining the CDR3 with reference TRBV7-2 and TRBJ1-1 gives the whole variable domain GAGVSQSPSNKVTEKGKDVELRCDPISGHTALYWYRQSLGQGLEFLIYFQGNSAPDKSGLPSDRFSAERTGGSVSTLTIQRTQQEDSAVYLCASSPGGYRGTEAFFGQGTRLTVV.

This clone was recorded a few times. This chain links TRBV7-9 with TRBJ1-4; 7 nucleotides match TRBD1. In germline, CDR1 is SEHNR, CDR2 FQNEAQ (reference sequence). CDR3 length equals 15 residues. Unmatched junction bases numbered 4, after V lost 3 bases and J lost 3 bases. CDR3 residues: CASSFSTGANEKLFF. In nucleotides, the CDR3 is TGTGCCAGCAGCTTCTCCACAGGGGCTAATGAAAAACTGTTTTTT.

This chain connects TRBV7-6 to TRBJ2-3; D is possibly TRBD2 (5 bases). The CDR3 is 15 residues long. V gave up 4 bases and J gave up 5 bases, with 16 bases separating them. The germline V gene encodes CDR1 SGHVS and CDR2 FNYEAQ. CDR3 DNA: TGTGCCAGCAGCTACCGGGCCAACCGGGGAGATACGCAGTATTTT. Amino acid sequence: CASSYRANRGDTQYF.

This chain joins TRBV27 and TRBJ2-7, with 9 bases identical to TRBD1. Losses at the gene ends were 6 bases for V and 6 bases for J; bases not matched to a gene: 15. Germline V lookup: CDR1 MNHEY, CDR2 SMNVEV (reference sequence). This CDR3 region has 16 residues. CDR3 loop: CASSPTKQGAQAEQYF. CDR3 sequence (DNA): TGTGCCAGCAGCCCAACAAAACAGGGGGCGCAGGCCGAGCAGTACTTC.

The chain employs TRBV6-2 or TRBV6-3 and TRBJ2-2; D might be TRBD2 (6 bases). Germline V gene data show CDR1 as MNHEY and CDR2 as SVGEGT. This CDR3 region has 17 residues. With 4 bases removed from V and 3 bases from J, the gap between germline ends came to 18 bases. Written as DNA, the CDR3 is TGTGCCAGCAGTTTGGGGAGGAACAGAAGAGACACCGGGGAGCTGTTTTTT. Amino acid sequence: CASSLGRNRRDTGELFF.